The 12 T cell receptor beta chains listed next were all sequenced from one sample in a study of blood T cell repertoires in COVID-19. Sequencing was performed with immunoSEQ multiplex PCR; in TCRdb, only in-frame clones are kept and a portion is missing. The sample contains approximately 300,000 clones, 85% to 90% of which appear only once. The sample comprised peripheral blood. The origin of the receptors is a woman under 40 with COVID-19, enrolled during active disease.

This chain links TRBV2 with TRBJ1-2, with D possibly TRBD1 on 5 matching bases. The CDR3 length is 13 residues. Germline V lookup: CDR1 SNHLY, CDR2 FYNNEI. V lost 4 bases, J lost 3 bases, and 9 bases lay in between. CDR3 sequence: CASSGGTDYGYTF. Here the CDR3 DNA reads TGTGCCAGCAGTGGGGGGACTGACTATGGCTACACCTTC.

This chain connects TRBV21-1 to TRBJ2-5; the table calls TRBD2, which could not be checked here. TRBV21-1 is an annotated pseudogene. This CDR3 comprises 14 residues. This CDR3 reads CASSKERTKETQYF. The CDR3 bases are TGTGCCAGCAGCAAAGAGAGGACTAAAGAGACCCAGTACTTC.

The chain joins TRBV5-1 to TRBJ2-2; tentatively, D is TRBD1 (6 bases). Trimming pared 4 bases from V and 5 bases from J, leaving 15 bases between. The CDR3 covers 15 residues. CDR1 and CDR2 (germline): SGHRS, YFSETQ. CDR3 DNA sequence: TGCGCCAGCAGCACCCGGGACATAAAAACCGGGGAGCTGTTTTTT. This encodes CASSTRDIKTGELFF.

The rearrangement uses TRBV20-1 and TRBJ2-5; no reliable D call. The CDR3 is 11 amino acids. Germline CDR1 DFQATT, CDR2 SNEGSKA (reference sequence). Deletions cut 5 bases from V and 5 bases from J, with 9 bases between. Here the CDR3 reads CSARIQETQYF. The CDR3, as DNA: TGCAGTGCTCGCATTCAGGAGACCCAGTACTTC.

The chain couples TRBV5-6 to TRBJ1-1; the D gene is possibly TRBD1 (6 bases). CDR1 is SGHDT, CDR2 YYEEEE, per germline. Between the trimmed V and J ends, which lost 3 bases and 3 bases, there was a span of 21 bases. This CDR3 is built from 17 residues. The chain's CDR3 is CASSSGSGKGVDTEAFF. The CDR3 region has the DNA TGTGCCAGCAGCTCCGGTTCCGGGAAGGGGGTAGACACTGAAGCTTTCTTT.

The chain recombines TRBV6-2 or TRBV6-3 with TRBJ2-7, with D possibly matching TRBD2 (7 bases). This CDR3 spans 15 amino acids. In germline, CDR1 is MNHEY, CDR2 SVGEGT. The ends were cut back, 4 bases at V and 0 bases at J, with 13 bases in the middle. Here the CDR3 reads CASSSLGGPSYEQYF. As DNA, the CDR3 is TGTGCCAGCAGTTCCTTGGGGGGGCCCTCCTACGAGCAGTACTTC.

V and J are TRBV18 and TRBJ1-2; D uncertain. CDR3 size: 16 residues. V lost 3 bases to trimming and J lost 0 bases, with 14 bases between them. The germline V gene has CDR1 KGHSH and CDR2 LQKENI. The DNA for the CDR3 is TGTGCCAGCTCACCCCCCGAGGGAACTTCTAACTATGGCTACACCTTC. Translated, it gives CASSPPEGTSNYGYTF.

The chain employs TRBV7-6 and TRBJ1-1, with a weak D call TRBD1 (5 bases). V lost 1 base to trimming and J lost 3 bases, with 9 bases between them. The CDR3 is made up of 14 amino acids. Germline loops: CDR1 SGHVS, CDR2 FNYEAQ. CDR3 amino acids: CASSLVGGDTEAFF. The CDR3 nucleotides read TGTGCCAGCAGCTTAGTCGGGGGTGACACTGAAGCTTTCTTT.

The V gene is TRBV29-1, the J gene TRBJ2-5, with D maybe TRBD2 (5 bases). The CDR3 runs to 10 residues. Trimming stripped 7 bases from V and 4 bases from J, with 7 bases between. CDR1 is SQVTM and CDR2 is ANQGSEA in the germline V gene. The CDR3 reads CSGLAETQYF. The DNA for the CDR3 is TGCAGCGGGCTAGCAGAGACCCAGTACTTC.

CDR3 protein: CASMPTGRPQHF. The CDR3 DNA is TGTGCCAGCATGCCGACAGGTCGGCCCCAGCATTTT. The rearrangement links TRBV6-5 to TRBJ1-5; D is perhaps TRBD1 (6 bases). This CDR3 comprises 12 residues. Germline lookup yields CDR1 MNHEY and CDR2 SVGAGI. V was clipped by 7 bases and J by 9 bases, with 13 bases between them.

The J gene is TRBJ1-2, the V gene TRBV19; D gene ambiguous. The CDR3 sequence is 12 residues long. V gave up 3 bases and J gave up 4 bases, with 6 bases separating them. The germline V gene has CDR1 LNHDA and CDR2 SQIVND (reference sequence). The CDR3 DNA follows: TGTGCCAGTAGTATTCGGTCCTATGGCTACACCTTC. This gives the protein CASSIRSYGYTF.

V and J are TRBV6-5 and TRBJ1-4, with D maybe TRBD1 (6 bases). Germline lookup yields CDR1 MNHEY and CDR2 SVGAGI. V dropped 6 bases and J dropped 5 bases, with 16 bases sitting between them. The CDR3 runs to 15 residues. CDR3 in amino acids: CASRFSGQSNEKLFF. The DNA of the CDR3 is TGTGCCAGCAGGTTCTCAGGACAGTCGAATGAAAAACTGTTTTTT.